The 20 T cell receptor beta chains below were found in one sample sequenced in a study of CXCR3-negative and CXCR3-positive naive CD8 T cells (dated by TCRdb to the late 2010s). The instrument was a NextSeq 550. The Human TCR Profiling Kit (MiLaboratory) was used to make UMI-labeled 5' RACE TRB cDNA libraries. TCRdb reprocessed the reads into one record per CDR3 protein sequence, lacking DNA. The sample table on file contains approximately 100,000 distinct CDR3 sequences. The top ten hold less than 0.4% of the sample. No antigen has been identified for these receptors. The paper as a whole reports these results and caveats: Compared with CXCR3-negative naive cells, CXCR3-positive naive cells had TRB CDR3s with higher hydrophobicity (lower Kidera factor 4), lower energy, and higher strength and volume indices.

Sequencing used naive CXCR3+ CD8+ T cells from blood. The cell subset or site label, read with the paper, signifies: CD45RO-CCR7+CD27+CD95- naive CD8+ T cells expressing CXCR3 (TNR3+). Receptors originate from a human donor in good health. Some clones in this sample may be carry-over from other donors' samples.

The J gene is TRBJ2-4, the V gene TRBV29-1; with no DNA, the TCRdb D assignment of TRBD1 cannot be verified. The CDR3 is 16 amino acids. In germline, CDR1 is SQVTM, CDR2 ANQGSEA. The CDR3: CSVEEGTEGVRNIQYF.

The chain couples TRBV7-6 to TRBJ2-1. The CDR3 covers 13 residues. In germline, CDR1 is SGHVS, CDR2 FNYEAQ. The CDR3 sequence is CASSLALSNEQFF. The variable domain in full, completed from reference TRBV7-6 and TRBJ2-1, reads GAGVSQSPRYKVTKRGQDVALRCDPISGHVSLYWYRQALGQGPEFLTYFNYEAQQDKSGLPNDRFSAERPEGSISTLTIQRTEQRDSAMYRCASSLALSNEQFFGPGTRLTVL.

V usage is TRBV20-1 and J usage is TRBJ2-3; TCRdb names TRBD2, which stays unverified in the absence of DNA. The CDR3 length is 15 residues. CDR1 and CDR2 (germline): DFQATT, SNEGSKA (reference sequence). CDR3 sequence reads: CSAREEADSTDTQYF.

This rearrangement joins TRBV5-4 to TRBJ2-2; checking the TCRdb D call of TRBD1 is not possible without DNA. CDR1 is SGHNT and CDR2 is YYREEE in the germline V gene (reference sequence). The CDR3 is 16 amino acids. CDR3 in amino acids: CASSLGLLKGTGELFF.

This chain connects TRBV21-1 to TRBJ1-1; TCRdb lists TRBD1, though no DNA is available to test this call. TRBV21-1 is a pseudogene. This CDR3 is built from 14 residues. CDR3 region: CASSTIGGWTEAFF.

The rearrangement links TRBV29-1 to TRBJ2-1; TCRdb picks TRBD1, but there is no DNA to check that call. Germline assignment: CDR1 SQVTM and CDR2 ANQGSEA. This CDR3 is 12 amino acids long. This CDR3 is CSVDQGANEQFF.

The rearrangement joins TRBV20-1 to TRBJ2-1; TCRdb outputs TRBD2, but without DNA this stays unchecked. Germline CDR1 reads DFQATT; CDR2 reads SNEGSKA (reference sequence). The CDR3 is 19 residues long. The CDR3 reads CSARDFPRTSGLTYNEQFF.

The rearrangement uses TRBV20-1 and TRBJ1-5; TCRdb names TRBD1, which stays unverified in the absence of DNA. Looked up from germline, CDR1 is DFQATT and CDR2 is SNEGSKA (reference sequence). This CDR3 spans 15 amino acids. The CDR3 is CSARGLSTGYQPQHF.

The chain is built from TRBV29-1 and TRBJ1-4; TCRdb lists TRBD1, though no DNA is available to test this call. The CDR3 has 17 amino acids. Germline loops: CDR1 SQVTM, CDR2 ANQGSEA. CDR3 amino acids: CSVELETEVYTNEKLFF.

The CDR3 sequence: CASSQDWDFREQYF. This chain connects TRBV4-1 to TRBJ2-7; TCRdb outputs TRBD2, but without DNA this stays unchecked. CDR3 length equals 14 residues. The germline gives CDR1 MGHRA, CDR2 YSYEKL.

The CDR3 spells CSANGGGGVEMVEQYF. The rearrangement uses TRBV20-1 and TRBJ2-7; no DNA is available, so the TRBD1 call from TCRdb remains unchecked. The CDR3 contains 16 residues. The V gene's germline CDR1 is DFQATT and CDR2 SNEGSKA (reference sequence).

The chain recombines TRBV7-9 with TRBJ1-4; TCRdb names TRBD1, which stays unverified in the absence of DNA. The CDR3 loop spans 16 amino acids. Germline CDR1 is SEHNR and CDR2 is FQNEAQ (reference sequence). The CDR3 region is CASSSNTGPTNEKLFF.

This chain connects TRBV7-7 to TRBJ2-1; as DNA is missing, the TRBD2 call by TCRdb cannot be tested. The germline V gene has CDR1 SSHAT and CDR2 FNYEAQ (reference sequence). The CDR3 runs to 18 residues. The CDR3 region is CASSLGRAQGLRNNEQFF. Looking up the rest from reference TRBV7-7 and TRBJ2-1 gives the full variable domain: GAGVSQSPRYKVTKRGQDVTLRCDPISSHATLYWYQQALGQGPEFLTYFNYEAQPDKSGLPSDRFSAERPEGSISTLTIQRTEQRDSAMYRCASSLGRAQGLRNNEQFFGPGTRLTVL.

The J gene is TRBJ2-3, the V gene TRBV29-1; the D call of TRBD1 rests on TCRdb alone, since no DNA is present to check it. CDR1 SQVTM and CDR2 ANQGSEA come from the germline V gene. The CDR3 sequence is 13 residues long. This chain's CDR3 is CSAVGTPVNRQYF.

The chain has TRBV27 and TRBJ2-7; with no DNA, the TCRdb D assignment of TRBD1 cannot be verified. Germline-derived CDR1 and CDR2 are MNHEY and SMNVEV (reference sequence). The CDR3 consists of 14 residues. The chain's CDR3 is CASSFGAGPYEQYF.

The chain employs TRBV3-1 and TRBJ2-7; TCRdb returns TRBD1, unconfirmable since there is no DNA. The CDR3 is 16 amino acids. The germline V gene encodes CDR1 LGHDT and CDR2 YNNKEL (reference sequence). CDR3 amino acids: CASSLPQDRLVYEQYF.

The genes are TRBV12-3 or TRBV12-4 and TRBJ2-7; with no DNA, the TCRdb D assignment of TRBD2 cannot be verified. The CDR3 length is 17 residues. The CDR3: CASSRNPRLAGWYEQYF.

The rearrangement links TRBV29-1 to TRBJ2-7. Germline lookup yields CDR1 SQVTM and CDR2 ANQGSEA. CDR3 size: 13 residues. CDR3: CSVVGGISYEQYF.

The rearrangement uses TRBV11-2 and TRBJ2-3; the D call of TRBD2 rests on TCRdb alone, since no DNA is present to check it. There are 17 residues in the CDR3. Germline CDR1 is SGHAT and CDR2 is FQNNGV. The CDR3 protein is CASSLEGLAGLTDTQYF. The full variable domain, rest sourced from reference TRBV11-2 and TRBJ2-3, is EAGVAQSPRYKIIEKRQSVAFWCNPISGHATLYWYQQILGQGPKLLIQFQNNGVVDDSQLPKDRFSAERLKGVDSTLKIQPAKLEDSAVYLCASSLEGLAGLTDTQYFGPGTRLTVL.

The chain is built from TRBV7-9 and TRBJ1-1; TCRdb proposes TRBD1, but this gene call is untestable without DNA. Germline CDR1 SEHNR, CDR2 FQNEAQ (reference sequence). CDR3 length: 16 amino acids. This CDR3 reads CASRPVQGGLRTEAFF.